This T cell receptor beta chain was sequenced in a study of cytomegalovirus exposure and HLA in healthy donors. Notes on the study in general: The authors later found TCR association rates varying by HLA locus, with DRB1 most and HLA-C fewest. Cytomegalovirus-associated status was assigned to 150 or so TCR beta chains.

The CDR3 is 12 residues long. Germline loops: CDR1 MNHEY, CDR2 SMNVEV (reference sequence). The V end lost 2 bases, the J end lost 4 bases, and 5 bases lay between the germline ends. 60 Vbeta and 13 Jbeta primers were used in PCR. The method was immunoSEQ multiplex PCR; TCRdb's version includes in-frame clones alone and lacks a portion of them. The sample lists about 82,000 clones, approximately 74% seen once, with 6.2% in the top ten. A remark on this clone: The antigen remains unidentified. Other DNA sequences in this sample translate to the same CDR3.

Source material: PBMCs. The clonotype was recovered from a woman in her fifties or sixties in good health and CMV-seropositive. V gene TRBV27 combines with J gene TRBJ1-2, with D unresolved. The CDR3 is CASSLAGYGYTF. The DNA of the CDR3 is TGTGCCAGCAGTTTAGCGGGCTATGGCTACACCTTC.